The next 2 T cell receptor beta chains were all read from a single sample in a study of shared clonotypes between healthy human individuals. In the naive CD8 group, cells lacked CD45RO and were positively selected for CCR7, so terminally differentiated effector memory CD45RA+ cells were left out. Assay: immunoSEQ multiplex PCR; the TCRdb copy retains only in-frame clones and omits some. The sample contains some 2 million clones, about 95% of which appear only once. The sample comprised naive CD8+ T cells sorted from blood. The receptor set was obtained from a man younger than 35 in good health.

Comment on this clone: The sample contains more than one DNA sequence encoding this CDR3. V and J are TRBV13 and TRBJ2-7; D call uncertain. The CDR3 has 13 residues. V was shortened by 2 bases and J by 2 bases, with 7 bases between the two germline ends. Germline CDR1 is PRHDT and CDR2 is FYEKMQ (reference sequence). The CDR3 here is CASSLWGTYEQYF. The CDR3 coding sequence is TGTGCCAGCAGCTTATGGGGAACCTACGAGCAGTACTTC.

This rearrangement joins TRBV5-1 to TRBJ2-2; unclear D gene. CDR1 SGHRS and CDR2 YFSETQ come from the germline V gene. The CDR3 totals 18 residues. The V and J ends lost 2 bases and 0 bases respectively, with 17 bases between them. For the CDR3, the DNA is TGCGCCAGCAGCTTAATCCCCTACTCGGACGCGAACACCGGGGAGCTGTTTTTT. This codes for CASSLIPYSDANTGELFF.